Listed below are T cell receptor beta chains from one sample, sequenced in a study of cytomegalovirus exposure and HLA in healthy donors. Data came from immunoSEQ multiplex PCR; TCRdb stores just in-frame clones and leaves some out. The table records some 130,000 clones, nearly 80% of them present only once. The specimen sequenced was PBMCs. The receptors derive from a male donor in good health and CMV-seronegative. The CDR3 runs from the conserved cysteine through the conserved F or W. Fields, in order: clone size, CDR3 length, V gene, D gene, J gene, CDR3 DNA, CDR3 protein. The D gene is left open where the match is weak. Rows may omit the clone size; those that give it use once, few, many or a size class.

clone size: -
CDR3 length: 12
V gene: TRBV7-9
D gene: -
J gene: TRBJ2-7
CDR3 DNA: TGTTCCAGCAGCTTAGGGGCAGCCGAGCAGTACTTC
CDR3 protein: CSSSLGAAEQYF

clone size: -
CDR3 length: 16
V gene: TRBV19
D gene: -
J gene: TRBJ2-7
CDR3 DNA: TGTGCCAGTAGTATAGATCTACGGGGAATAGGGTACGAGCAGTACTTC
CDR3 protein: CASSIDLRGIGYEQYF

clone size: -
CDR3 length: 15
V gene: TRBV4-3
D gene: -
J gene: TRBJ1-4
CDR3 DNA: TGCGCCAGCAGCCAAGATACAGGGACTAATGAAAAACTGTTTTTT
CDR3 protein: CASSQDTGTNEKLFF

clone size: -
CDR3 length: 16
V gene: TRBV7-2
D gene: -
J gene: TRBJ1-1
CDR3 DNA: TGTGCCAGCAGCCTCAAGGGGGTGGGGATGAACACTGAAGCTTTCTTT
CDR3 protein: CASSLKGVGMNTEAFF

clone size: -
CDR3 length: 18
V gene: TRBV7-8
D gene: -
J gene: TRBJ1-5
CDR3 DNA: TGTGCCAGCAGCTTAGATAAGTTGGGGGCTCGAAGAAATCAGCCCCAGCATTTT
CDR3 protein: CASSLDKLGARRNQPQHF

clone size: -
CDR3 length: 16
V gene: TRBV5-4
D gene: TRBD1
J gene: TRBJ2-3
CDR3 DNA: TGTGCCAGCAGCTCCGACAGGGGAAGGGGCACAGATACGCAGTATTTT
CDR3 protein: CASSSDRGRGTDTQYF

clone size: -
CDR3 length: 14
V gene: TRBV5-1
D gene: -
J gene: TRBJ2-4
CDR3 DNA: TGCGCCAGCAGCCTCGGGACCAGGGGGGACATTCAGTACTTC
CDR3 protein: CASSLGTRGDIQYF

clone size: -
CDR3 length: 13
V gene: TRBV27
D gene: -
J gene: TRBJ1-2
CDR3 DNA: TGTGCCAGCAGGAGGACAGTTAACTATGGCTACACCTTC
CDR3 protein: CASRRTVNYGYTF

clone size: -
CDR3 length: 16
V gene: TRBV6-1
D gene: TRBD1
J gene: TRBJ1-5
CDR3 DNA: TGTGCCAGCAGTGGACAGGGGCGGGGAAGCAATCAGCCCCAGCATTTT
CDR3 protein: CASSGQGRGSNQPQHF

clone size: -
CDR3 length: 12
V gene: TRBV12-5
D gene: TRBD1
J gene: TRBJ1-5
CDR3 DNA: TGTGCCGGGGGACAGGGAGGTCAGCCCCAGCATTTT
CDR3 protein: CAGGQGGQPQHF

clone size: -
CDR3 length: 16
V gene: TRBV13
D gene: TRBD2
J gene: TRBJ2-5
CDR3 DNA: TGTGCCAGCAGCGCCCGACTAGCGGGGGAGCAAGAGACCCAGTACTTC
CDR3 protein: CASSARLAGEQETQYF

clone size: -
CDR3 length: 13
V gene: TRBV29-1
D gene: -
J gene: TRBJ1-2
CDR3 DNA: TGCAGCGGACAGGACTCCTGGCTGCGTGGCTACACCTTC
CDR3 protein: CSGQDSWLRGYTF

clone size: -
CDR3 length: 13
V gene: TRBV7-2
D gene: -
J gene: TRBJ2-7
CDR3 DNA: TGTGCCAGCAGCCCCCCTGCGGGTTACGAGCAGTACTTC
CDR3 protein: CASSPPAGYEQYF

clone size: -
CDR3 length: 16
V gene: TRBV5-1
D gene: TRBD2
J gene: TRBJ2-2
CDR3 DNA: TGCGCCAGCAGCTCCACTAGCGGGGGAGGGACCGGGGAGCTGTTTTTT
CDR3 protein: CASSSTSGGGTGELFF

clone size: -
CDR3 length: 16
V gene: TRBV7-2
D gene: -
J gene: TRBJ1-4
CDR3 DNA: TGTGCCAGCAGCTTGGGGGGGGTAGGGGGTGGCGAAAAACTGTTTTTT
CDR3 protein: CASSLGGVGGGEKLFF

clone size: few
CDR3 length: 12
V gene: TRBV6-1
D gene: -
J gene: TRBJ1-1
CDR3 DNA: TGTGCCAGCAGTGACCAGGCAACTGAAGCTTTCTTT
CDR3 protein: CASSDQATEAFF

clone size: -
CDR3 length: 16
V gene: TRBV6-5
D gene: -
J gene: TRBJ2-1
CDR3 DNA: TGTGCCAGCAGTTACGATCGGGAAAGGTCCTACAATGAGCAGTTCTTC
CDR3 protein: CASSYDRERSYNEQFF

clone size: -
CDR3 length: 13
V gene: TRBV19
D gene: TRBD1
J gene: TRBJ2-5
CDR3 DNA: TGTGCCAGTAGTCCGACAGGGGAAGAGACCCAGTACTTC
CDR3 protein: CASSPTGEETQYF

clone size: few
CDR3 length: 16
V gene: TRBV7-2
D gene: TRBD2
J gene: TRBJ2-5
CDR3 DNA: TGTGCCAGCAGCTTCACTAGCGGGGGGGCCCAGGTGATCCAGTACTTC
CDR3 protein: CASSFTSGGAQVIQYF

clone size: -
CDR3 length: 15
V gene: TRBV7-9
D gene: -
J gene: TRBJ1-5
CDR3 DNA: TGTGCCACCTCATGGGGGGGAAATAGCAATCAGCCCCAGCATTTT
CDR3 protein: CATSWGGNSNQPQHF

clone size: -
CDR3 length: 15
V gene: TRBV7-2
D gene: TRBD2
J gene: TRBJ2-3
CDR3 DNA: TGTGCCAGCAGCTTTAGCGGGGGGGCCGCAGATACGCAGTATTTT
CDR3 protein: CASSFSGGAADTQYF

clone size: -
CDR3 length: 14
V gene: TRBV6-5
D gene: TRBD1
J gene: TRBJ2-7
CDR3 DNA: TGTGCCAGCAGCCCCGGGACAGGGTCCTACGAGCAGTACTTC
CDR3 protein: CASSPGTGSYEQYF

clone size: -
CDR3 length: 16
V gene: TRBV7-2
D gene: TRBD2
J gene: TRBJ2-3
CDR3 DNA: TGTGCCAGCAGCTTAGCGACTAGCGGGGGCGCAGATACGCAGTATTTT
CDR3 protein: CASSLATSGGADTQYF

clone size: -
CDR3 length: 14
V gene: TRBV27
D gene: -
J gene: TRBJ1-2
CDR3 DNA: TGTGCCAGCAGTACTCGTGGGGGGGCGAGGGGCTACACCTTC
CDR3 protein: CASSTRGGARGYTF

clone size: -
CDR3 length: 15
V gene: TRBV6-1
D gene: -
J gene: TRBJ1-3
CDR3 DNA: TGTGCCAGCGGAGGACTGGCCAACTCTGGAAACACCATATATTTT
CDR3 protein: CASGGLANSGNTIYF

clone size: -
CDR3 length: 14
V gene: TRBV6-5
D gene: TRBD2
J gene: TRBJ2-7
CDR3 DNA: TGTGCCACTCAAAGGGGACTAGCGGGGTTCGAGCAGTACTTC
CDR3 protein: CATQRGLAGFEQYF

clone size: -
CDR3 length: 15
V gene: TRBV7-9
D gene: TRBD1
J gene: TRBJ1-4
CDR3 DNA: TGTGCCAGCAGCCTCATGACAGGGACTAATGAAAAACTGTTTTTT
CDR3 protein: CASSLMTGTNEKLFF